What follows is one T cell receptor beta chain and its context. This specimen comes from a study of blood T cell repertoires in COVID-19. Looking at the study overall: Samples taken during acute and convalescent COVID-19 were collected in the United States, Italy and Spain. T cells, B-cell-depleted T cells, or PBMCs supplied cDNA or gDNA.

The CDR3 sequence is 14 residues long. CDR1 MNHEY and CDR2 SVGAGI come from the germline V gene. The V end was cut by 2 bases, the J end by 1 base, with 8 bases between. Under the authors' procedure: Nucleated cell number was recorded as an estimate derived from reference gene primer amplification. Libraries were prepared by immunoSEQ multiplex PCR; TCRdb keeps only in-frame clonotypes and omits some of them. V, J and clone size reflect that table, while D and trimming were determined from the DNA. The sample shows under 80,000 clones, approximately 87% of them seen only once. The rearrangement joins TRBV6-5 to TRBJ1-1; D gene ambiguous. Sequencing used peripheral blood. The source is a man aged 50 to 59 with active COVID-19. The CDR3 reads CASSYGWANTEAFF. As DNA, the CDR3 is TGTGCCAGCAGTTACGGGTGGGCGAACACTGAAGCTTTCTTT.